The 28 T cell receptor beta chains below all came from one sample that was sequenced in a study of cytomegalovirus exposure and HLA in healthy donors (dated by TCRdb to the late 2010s). The library was obtained by the immunoSEQ multiplex PCR assay. The multiplex PCR relied on a mix of 60 forward primers for TCR Vbeta segments and 13 reverse primers for TCR Jbeta segments. The clones in this table, taken by TCRdb from immuneACCESS, are in-frame only. Not every clone is retained; where verified, under half of the shortfall comes from an unresolved V gene, and the cause of the rest is unknown. The sample table records some 270,000 clones; approximately 80% of these occur just once. Of the sample, around 0.33% falls within the top ten clones. Source material: PBMCs. These receptors all come from a girl aged 2-15 years in good health and CMV-seronegative.

The sample holds one count of this clone. This chain connects TRBV5-1 to TRBJ2-1; D may be TRBD1 (5 bases). The CDR3 extends over 14 amino acids. Germline V lookup: CDR1 SGHRS, CDR2 YFSETQ. Deletions cut 0 bases from V and 9 bases from J, with 13 bases between. The CDR3 DNA reads as TGCGCCAGCAGCTTGGCCGGACACATCCCTGAGCAGTTCTTC. Translated: CASSLAGHIPEQFF.

The chain employs TRBV5-6 and TRBJ1-2; D is possibly TRBD1 (6 bases). V lost 4 bases and J lost 5, with 18 bases in between. Germline CDR1 and CDR2: SGHDT and YYEEEE. CDR3 length: 15 amino acids. The CDR3 DNA follows: TGTGCCAGCAGCCTGTGGGGGACACCGGGTTATGGCTACACCTTC. This encodes CASSLWGTPGYGYTF.

This rearrangement joins TRBV6-5 to TRBJ1-1; TRBD1 is a possible D gene (5 bases). The V and J ends lost 2 bases and 5 bases respectively, with 9 bases between them. Germline CDR1 reads MNHEY; CDR2 reads SVGAGI. The CDR3 is 13 amino acids. In DNA form, the CDR3 reads TGTGCCAGCAGTTACACCAGGACAACTGAAGCTTTCTTT. It encodes CASSYTRTTEAFF.

V is TRBV10-2 and J is TRBJ2-3, with D perhaps TRBD2 (6 bases). This CDR3 has 13 residues. V was pared by 8 bases and J by 4 bases, with 13 bases between. Germline V gene lookup returns CDR1 WSHSY and CDR2 SAAADI. In DNA, the CDR3 is TGCGCCAGCTCGCGGGAATTCGCAGATACGCAGTATTTT. Its protein product is CASSREFADTQYF.

The V and J genes are TRBV5-1 and TRBJ2-2; D may be TRBD1 (5 bases). The CDR3 extends over 16 amino acids. CDR1 is SGHRS, CDR2 YFSETQ, per germline. Trimming took off 5 bases at V and 0 bases at J, with 14 bases between the two ends. The CDR3 sequence is CASRGARTTNTGELFF. The CDR3 DNA follows: TGCGCCAGCAGAGGGGCGCGGACAACGAACACCGGGGAGCTGTTTTTT.

The chain couples TRBV18 to TRBJ2-7, with 9 bases identical to TRBD1. Trimming at V came to 4 bases and at J to 5 bases, leaving 9 bases not matched to a gene. CDR1 is KGHSH and CDR2 is LQKENI in the germline V gene. The CDR3 runs 15 residues. The DNA for the CDR3 is TGTGCCAGCTCACTGTCCGGGACAGGGAACCACGAGCAGTACTTC. It codes for CASSLSGTGNHEQYF.

This clone was picked up one time. The V and J genes are TRBV18 and TRBJ2-6, with 7 bases that match TRBD1. With 3 bases clipped from V and 0 bases from J, the junction kept 5 bases outside the gene matches. Germline V gene lookup returns CDR1 KGHSH and CDR2 LQKENI. CDR3 length: 17 residues. CDR3 nucleotides: TGTGCCAGCTCACCGGGACAGCCGGGCTCTGGGGCCAACGTCCTGACTTTC. This gives the protein CASSPGQPGSGANVLTF.

The rearrangement links TRBV6-5 to TRBJ1-1; D gene uncertain. This CDR3 region has 15 residues. The germline V gene has CDR1 MNHEY and CDR2 SVGAGI. V shed 2 bases and J shed 5 bases, with 15 bases lying between them. The CDR3 loop is CASSYSGILRTEAFF. CDR3 in DNA: TGTGCCAGCAGTTACAGCGGCATTTTGCGAACTGAAGCTTTCTTT.

The chain employs TRBV12-5 and TRBJ2-1, with 10 positions matching TRBD2. The CDR3 extends over 16 amino acids. Germline lookup yields CDR1 LGHNT and CDR2 FRNRAP. J gave up 2 bases and V 1 base, and 2 bases lay outside the gene matches. CDR3 nucleotide sequence: TGTGCTAGTGGTTTGGGGACTAGCGGAGCCTACAATGAGCAGTTCTTC. Protein product: CASGLGTSGAYNEQFF.

V usage is TRBV19 and J usage is TRBJ2-3; tentatively, D is TRBD2 (6 bases). Germline V gives CDR1 LNHDA, CDR2 SQIVND (reference sequence). Deletions cut 3 bases from V and 1 base from J, with 11 bases between. The CDR3 runs 15 residues. In DNA form, the CDR3 reads TGTGCCAGTAGTATCGTCAGGGAGGGCACAGATACGCAGTATTTT. It translates to CASSIVREGTDTQYF.

This clone showed up just a few times. This chain connects TRBV14 to TRBJ2-1, with D possibly TRBD2 on 6 matching bases. Deletions cut 2 bases from V and 10 bases from J, with 18 bases between. This CDR3 has 15 amino acids. CDR1 and CDR2 (germline): SGHDN, FVKESK. The CDR3: CASSQYGSGVWEQFF. CDR3 sequence (DNA): TGTGCCAGCAGCCAATACGGGAGTGGGGTATGGGAGCAGTTCTTC.

This chain connects TRBV19 to TRBJ1-3, with unresolved D. The CDR3 is made up of 14 amino acids. The germline V gene has CDR1 LNHDA and CDR2 SQIVND (reference sequence). The CDR3 loop is CASESGLAGNTIYF. DNA of the CDR3: TGTGCTTCCGAATCGGGGTTGGCTGGAAACACCATATATTTT. Filled out from reference TRBV19 and TRBJ1-3, the complete variable domain reads DGGITQSPKYLFRKEGQNVTLSCEQNLNHDAMYWYRQDPGQGLRLIYYSQIVNDFQKGDIAEGYSVSREKKESFPLTVTSAQKNPTAFYLCASESGLAGNTIYFGEGSWLTVV.

This clone was detected only once. The chain employs TRBV30 and TRBJ2-7; possibly TRBD1 for D (5 bases). The germline gives CDR1 GTSNPN, CDR2 SVGIG (reference sequence). This CDR3 is 11 amino acids long. Trimming took off 5 bases at V and 3 bases at J, with 8 bases between the two ends. This CDR3 reads CAWGHNYEQYF. The DNA for the CDR3 is TGTGCCTGGGGACACAACTACGAGCAGTACTTC.

This sequence joins TRBV6-5 and TRBJ1-6; 8 bases agree with TRBD1. The germline CDR1 and CDR2 sequences are MNHEY and SVGAGI. The CDR3 covers 15 residues. J was trimmed by 7 bases and V by 7 bases; bases with no gene match: 9. This CDR3 is CASMDRVVQNSPLHF. The CDR3 DNA reads TGTGCCAGCATGGACAGGGTCGTCCAAAATTCACCCCTCCACTTT.

This chain uses TRBV5-4 with TRBJ2-3; possible D gene TRBD2, 6 bases. Trimming stripped 4 bases from V and 2 bases from J, with 17 bases between. Germline CDR1 SGHNT, CDR2 YYREEE (reference sequence). The length of the CDR3 is 16 residues. CDR3 coding DNA: TGTGCCAGCAGCCTGGGGGTTAGCGGAGACACAGATACGCAGTATTTT. Its protein is CASSLGVSGDTDTQYF. Using reference TRBV5-4 and TRBJ2-3 for the parts outside the CDR3, the full variable domain is ETGVTQSPTHLIKTRGQQVTLRCSSQSGHNTVSWYQQALGQGPQFIFQYYREEENGRGNFPPRFSGLQFPNYSSELNVNALELDDSALYLCASSLGVSGDTDTQYFGPGTRLTVL.

This chain connects TRBV6-5 to TRBJ2-7; 7 nucleotides line up with TRBD1. The CDR3 runs to 15 residues. Germline assignment: CDR1 MNHEY and CDR2 SVGAGI. After removal of 0 bases from V and 5 bases from J, the junction contained 7 bases not matched to a gene. CDR3 in amino acids: CASSYSDRNTDEQYF. DNA for the CDR3: TGTGCCAGCAGTTACTCGGACAGGAATACTGACGAGCAGTACTTC.

This clone was seen a few times. The chain carries TRBV7-8 and TRBJ2-3, with D possibly TRBD2 on 5 matching bases. Germline lookup yields CDR1 SGHVS and CDR2 FQNEAQ. Between the trimmed V and J ends, which lost 7 bases and 0 bases, there was a span of 17 bases. The CDR3 sequence is 16 residues long. The CDR3 loop is CASTLYAGGSTDTQYF. CDR3 nucleotides: TGTGCCAGCACCCTTTACGCGGGCGGGAGCACAGATACGCAGTATTTT.

The gene calls are TRBV11-2 and TRBJ2-7; 9 bases align to TRBD2. After removal of 5 bases from V and 2 bases from J, the junction contained 4 bases not matched to a gene. This CDR3 region has 14 residues. Germline CDR1 reads SGHAT; CDR2 reads FQNNGV. This CDR3 reads CASSRASGTYEQYF. CDR3 coding DNA: TGTGCCAGCAGCCGGGCTAGCGGGACCTACGAGCAGTACTTC.

The chain employs TRBV4-2 and TRBJ2-7, with 7 nucleotides matching TRBD2. Germline V gene sequence: CDR1 LGHNA, CDR2 YNFKEQ. The CDR3 runs to 16 residues. V trimming: 4 bases; J trimming: 4 bases; junction bases outside the gene matches: 13. The CDR3 protein is CASSRDSHSGWYEQYF. Written as DNA, the CDR3 is TGTGCCAGCAGCCGAGATTCTCATAGCGGGTGGTACGAGCAGTACTTC.

This chain uses TRBV7-3 with TRBJ1-2; D remains ambiguous. The CDR3 consists of 15 residues. V was clipped by 1 base and J by 6 bases, with 15 bases between them. The germline V gene encodes CDR1 SGHTA and CDR2 FQGTGA. CDR3 sequence: CASSLRGGGSDGYTF. The DNA of the CDR3 is TGTGCCAGCAGCTTAAGGGGAGGAGGAAGCGATGGCTACACCTTC. The complete variable domain, with remaining parts taken from reference TRBV7-3 and TRBJ1-2, reads GAGVSQTPSNKVTEKGKYVELRCDPISGHTALYWYRQSLGQGPEFLIYFQGTGAADDSGLPNDRFFAVRPEGSVSTLKIQRTERGDSAVYLCASSLRGGGSDGYTFGSGTRLTVV.

The J gene is TRBJ1-5, the V gene TRBV2, with 11 bases that match TRBD1. CDR1 is SNHLY and CDR2 is FYNNEI in the germline V gene. There are 13 residues in the CDR3. Trimming cost V 7 bases and J 7 bases; bases outside gene matches: 3. The chain's CDR3 is CASIRDRGQPQHF. In DNA, the CDR3 is TGTGCCAGCATCCGGGACAGGGGGCAGCCCCAGCATTTT.

The chain combines TRBV7-2 with TRBJ2-7; tentative D call: TRBD2 (5 bases). The V gene's germline CDR1 is SGHTA and CDR2 FQGNSA. The germline V and J ends were trimmed by 5 bases and 4 bases, with 15 bases remaining between them. The CDR3 runs to 14 residues. The CDR3 bases are TGTGCCAGCAGCCCACTAGTCGGGCCTTACGAGCAGTACTTC. Translation: CASSPLVGPYEQYF.

The sample holds a few counts of this clone. The V call is TRBV4-1, the J call TRBJ2-1; TRBD2 aligns across 11 bases. This CDR3 spans 15 amino acids. In germline, CDR1 is MGHRA, CDR2 YSYEKL. The ends lost 1 base at V and 6 bases at J; junction bases unmatched: 2. CDR3 residues: CASSQGLAGRNEQFF. The CDR3 DNA follows: TGCGCCAGCAGCCAAGGACTAGCGGGACGCAATGAGCAGTTCTTC.

The chain recombines TRBV19 with TRBJ2-1; 11 bases are a match to TRBD2. Germline V gives CDR1 LNHDA, CDR2 SQIVND (reference sequence). The CDR3 covers 15 residues. Unmatched junction bases numbered 5, after V lost 3 bases and J lost 7 bases. This CDR3 is CASSMGLAVFNEQFF. The CDR3 bases are TGTGCCAGTAGTATGGGACTAGCGGTGTTTAATGAGCAGTTCTTC.

CDR3 loop: CASKKQGYGMGDTEAFF. In DNA, the CDR3 is TGTGCCAGCAAGAAACAGGGTTACGGGATGGGGGACACTGAAGCTTTCTTT. The chain is built from TRBV2 and TRBJ1-1; D is perhaps TRBD1 (6 bases). Germline loops: CDR1 SNHLY, CDR2 FYNNEI. Between the trimmed V and J ends, which lost 7 bases and 3 bases, there was a span of 24 bases. The CDR3 length is 17 residues.

This rearrangement joins TRBV19 to TRBJ1-5; 8 bases are shared with TRBD1. Germline V gene data show CDR1 as LNHDA and CDR2 as SQIVND (reference sequence). CDR3 length: 13 residues. The V gene end was trimmed by 8 bases and the J gene end by 4 bases; junction bases not matched to a gene: 4. The chain's CDR3 is CASGQGLNQPQHF. The CDR3 nucleotides are TGTGCCAGTGGACAGGGACTAAATCAGCCCCAGCATTTT.

In its sample, this clone was seen a few times. The chain links TRBV19 to TRBJ1-5; 9 nucleotides align to TRBD1. V was clipped by 3 bases and J by 5 bases; unmatched bases: 2. CDR3 length: 14 residues. Per germline, CDR1 LNHDA and CDR2 SQIVND (reference sequence). CDR3 protein: CASSMTGGYQPQHF. In DNA, the CDR3 is TGTGCCAGTAGTATGACAGGGGGATATCAGCCCCAGCATTTT.

This clone has just one count. The chain combines TRBV20-1 with TRBJ2-1; TRBD2 aligns across 7 bases. J lost 13 bases, V lost 6 bases, and 9 bases had no gene match. This CDR3 is 11 amino acids long. CDR1 is DFQATT and CDR2 is SNEGSKA in the germline V gene (reference sequence). The CDR3 reads CSATTSSAQFF. The CDR3 DNA sequence: TGCAGTGCAACGACTAGCTCCGCTCAGTTCTTC.